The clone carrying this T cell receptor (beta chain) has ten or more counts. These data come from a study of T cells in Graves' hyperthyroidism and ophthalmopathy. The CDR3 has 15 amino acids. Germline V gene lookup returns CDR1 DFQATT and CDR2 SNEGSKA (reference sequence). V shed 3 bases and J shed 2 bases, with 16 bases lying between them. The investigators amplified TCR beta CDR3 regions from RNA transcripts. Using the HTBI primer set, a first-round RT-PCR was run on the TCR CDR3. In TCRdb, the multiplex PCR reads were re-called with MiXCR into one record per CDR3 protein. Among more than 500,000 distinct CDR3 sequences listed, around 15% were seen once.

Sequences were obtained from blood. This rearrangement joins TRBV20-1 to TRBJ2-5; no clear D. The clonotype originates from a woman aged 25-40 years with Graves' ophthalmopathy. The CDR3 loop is CSASHSASSQETQYF. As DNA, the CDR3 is TGCAGTGCTAGCCACAGTGCAAGTAGTCAAGAGACCCAGTACTTC.